The 22 T cell receptor beta chains in this list originate from one sample, sequenced in a study of blood T cells in healthy people across ages. A sample-barcoded 5' primer and a J-beta primer mix were used in a second PCR of roughly 7 to 12 cycles. TCRdb redid the calling of the 5' RACE reads with MiXCR, one entry per CDR3 protein. The table lists about 810,000 distinct CDR3 sequences, roughly 34% of them singletons. The sample comprised blood. Receptors originate from a man aged 18 to 30 in good health.

This sequence joins TRBV7-2 and TRBJ1-1; D ambiguous. This CDR3 is built from 12 residues. V lost 5 bases and J 7 bases, leaving 11 bases between the germline ends. Germline loops: CDR1 SGHTA, CDR2 FQGNSA. The CDR3 nucleotides are TGTGCCAGCAGCGAGGACCGTCTTGAAGCTTTCTTT. This encodes CASSEDRLEAFF.

This clonotype came up many times. This chain joins TRBV21-1 and TRBJ2-1; the DNA was not used to check the table's D call, TRBD1. TRBV21-1 is noted as a pseudogene. The CDR3 length is 13 residues. CDR3 nucleotides: TGTGCCACTCGGGACAGGGTGGTTGGTGAGCAGTTCTTC. It codes for CATRDRVVGEQFF.

This clonotype was observed at least ten times. This chain joins TRBV6-5 and TRBJ2-7; possible D gene TRBD2, 5 bases. V was pared by 5 bases and J by 2 bases, with 13 bases between. Germline assignment: CDR1 MNHEY and CDR2 SVGAGI. This CDR3 has 14 residues. The CDR3 spells CASSTLIGTYEQYF. The CDR3 DNA sequence: TGTGCCAGCAGTACGTTAATCGGGACCTACGAGCAGTACTTC.

This rearrangement joins TRBV4-1 to TRBJ1-1; D call uncertain. V was cut by 3 bases and J by 10 bases, with 15 bases left in between. This CDR3 spans 13 amino acids. Germline CDR1 and CDR2: MGHRA and YSYEKL. Here the CDR3 reads CASSHPLGWRAFF. The CDR3 DNA is TGCGCCAGCAGCCACCCTTTGGGGTGGCGAGCTTTCTTT.

Notes on this clonotype: A read error is possible here, since a much larger clone lies one base away. This sequence joins TRBV12-3 or TRBV12-4 and TRBJ2-3, with 7 bases identical to TRBD2. This CDR3 contains 14 residues. With V trimmed by 6 bases and J by 4 bases, 7 bases remained unmatched. DNA of the CDR3: TGTGCCAGCAGACCAGCTACTAGCGCAGATACGCAGTATTTT. It yields the protein CASRPATSADTQYF.

Regarding this clonotype: A much larger clone differs from this one at a single base, so this may be a read error. Here the CDR3 reads CAGSTTGVGQPQHF. The CDR3 DNA sequence: TGTGCCGGCAGTACGACAGGGGTGGGTCAGCCCCAGCATTTT. The chain couples TRBV12-3 or TRBV12-4 to TRBJ1-5, with 8 bases that match TRBD1. CDR3 length: 14 residues.

This clonotype was detected a few times. The DNA of the CDR3 is TGTGCCAGCAGCCAAGAACGGCAGACCACAGATACGCAGTATTTT. Amino acid sequence: CASSQERQTTDTQYF. The chain links TRBV14 to TRBJ2-3; D is ambiguous. The CDR3 has 15 residues. Trimming removed 0 bases from V and 2 bases from J, with 9 bases in between. CDR1 SGHDN and CDR2 FVKESK come from the germline V gene.

This clonotype appeared once. Relative to the germline gene, one junction end is altered; a read error may explain this. The chain couples TRBV12-3 or TRBV12-4 to TRBJ1-5; 8 bases line up with TRBD1. The CDR3 runs 18 residues. As DNA, the CDR3 is TGTGCCAGCAGTTTTGTCGGCAGGGGGCTGACTAGCAATCAGCCCCGGCATTTT. It codes for CASSFVGRGLTSNQPRHF.

This clonotype was counted a few times. This chain links TRBV12-3 or TRBV12-4 with TRBJ2-5; D remains unclear. The CDR3 is made up of 13 amino acids. V lost 6 bases and J lost 5, with 13 bases in between. CDR3 sequence (DNA): TGTGCCAGCAGCCGGGCGGTTCGGGAGACCCAGTACTTC. It specifies CASSRAVRETQYF.

The chain recombines TRBV2 with TRBJ2-3; a possible D gene is TRBD1 (5 bases). V lost 6 bases and J lost 6, with 7 bases in between. The germline V gene encodes CDR1 SNHLY and CDR2 FYNNEI. This CDR3 has 11 residues. The CDR3 region is CASRPGDTQYF. CDR3 coding DNA: TGTGCCAGCAGGCCAGGGGATACGCAGTATTTT.

The CDR3 loop reads CASSAGTGEGNEKLFF. The CDR3 coding sequence is TGTGCCAGCAGCGCAGGGACAGGGGAGGGAAATGAAAAACTGTTTTTT. V usage is TRBV5-6 and J usage is TRBJ1-4, with 10 bases fitting TRBD1. The V gene end was trimmed by 4 bases and the J gene end by 5 bases; junction bases not matched to a gene: 8. The CDR3 has 16 amino acids. CDR1 is SGHDT and CDR2 is YYEEEE in the germline V gene.

This clonotype was detected ten times or more. The genes are TRBV10-3 and TRBJ2-3; D is possibly TRBD1 (6 bases). This CDR3 region has 15 residues. V was shortened by 8 bases and J by 3 bases, with 18 bases between the two germline ends. Germline V lookup: CDR1 ENHRY, CDR2 SYGVKD. CDR3 bases: TGTGCCATCCAATCCGAGAGGGGGATGACAGATACGCAGTATTTT. Its translation: CAIQSERGMTDTQYF.

The V gene is TRBV20-1, the J gene TRBJ2-3; D ambiguous. Trimming removed 0 bases at V and 2 bases at J, with 15 bases between. The length of the CDR3 is 16 residues. Looked up from germline, CDR1 is DFQATT and CDR2 is SNEGSKA (reference sequence). CDR3 DNA: TGCAGTGCTAGAGAAATTGTGCGGAGATACACAGATACGCAGTATTTT. Amino acid sequence: CSAREIVRRYTDTQYF.

This clonotype appeared a few times. V gene TRBV12-3 or TRBV12-4 combines with J gene TRBJ1-6, with D maybe TRBD1 (6 bases). V lost 5 bases, J lost 0 bases, and 14 bases lay in between. The CDR3 is made up of 17 amino acids. CDR3 nucleotides: TGTGCCAGCAGTCTACAGGGAACTAGCTCCTATAATTCACCCCTCCACTTT. Translating it yields CASSLQGTSSYNSPLHF.

There are a few counts of this clonotype. The chain combines TRBV7-9 with TRBJ2-3, with TRBD1 matching 9 bases. Germline assignment: CDR1 SEHNR and CDR2 FQNEAQ (reference sequence). V gave up 0 bases and J gave up 2 bases; unmatched junction bases: 3. The CDR3 loop spans 16 amino acids. The CDR3 is CASSLARTGDTDTQYF. For the CDR3, the DNA is TGTGCCAGCAGCTTAGCGCGGACAGGGGACACAGATACGCAGTATTTT.

This clonotype occurred a few times. The CDR3 bases are TGCAGTGCACCCGAACGGGGCACTGAAGCTTTCTTT. It codes for CSAPERGTEAFF. This chain connects TRBV20-1 to TRBJ1-1; D is ambiguous. This CDR3 spans 12 amino acids. CDR1 is DFQATT, CDR2 SNEGSKA, per germline (reference sequence). V dropped 6 bases and J dropped 4 bases, with 12 bases sitting between them.

V and J are TRBV6-9 and TRBJ2-3; TRBD2 might be the D (5 bases). The germline gives CDR1 MNHGY, CDR2 SVAAGI. V was trimmed by 2 bases and J by 2 bases, leaving 14 bases between them. This CDR3 is 16 amino acids long. The CDR3 sequence: CASSYVGKTTTDTQYF. The CDR3 DNA follows: TGTGCCAGCAGTTATGTGGGGAAGACTACCACAGATACGCAGTATTTT.

The table lists this clonotype with a few counts. The chain employs TRBV20-1 and TRBJ2-1; D is unresolved. V was pared by 6 bases and J by 3 bases, with 3 bases between. Germline assignment: CDR1 DFQATT and CDR2 SNEGSKA (reference sequence). This CDR3 is 10 amino acids long. The CDR3 DNA is TGCAGTGCCCTCTACAATGAGCAGTTCTTC. Encoded protein: CSALYNEQFF.

This sequence joins TRBV19 and TRBJ1-2; 10 positions agree with TRBD1. This CDR3 has 14 residues. Germline CDR1 LNHDA, CDR2 SQIVND (reference sequence). The V and J ends lost 3 bases and 5 bases, in that order; junction bases with no gene match: 3. CDR3 sequence reads: CASSMGTGEYGYTF. In DNA, the CDR3 is TGTGCCAGTAGTATGGGGACAGGGGAGTATGGCTACACCTTC.

This rearrangement joins TRBV19 to TRBJ2-1; TRBD1 aligns across 7 bases. CDR1 and CDR2 (germline): LNHDA, SQIVND (reference sequence). The CDR3 consists of 16 residues. Losses at the gene ends were 6 bases for V and 4 bases for J; bases not matched to a gene: 12. CDR3 nucleotide sequence: TGTGCCAGTAGGGGAACCGGGACAGAAAGATACAATGAGCAGTTCTTC. It specifies CASRGTGTERYNEQFF.

This clonotype was seen a handful of times. The V and J genes are TRBV2 and TRBJ2-1; TRBD2 might be the D (5 bases). The CDR3 is 15 residues long. V gave up 3 bases and J gave up 6 bases, with 15 bases separating them. Germline CDR1 SNHLY, CDR2 FYNNEI. CDR3 amino acids: CASSDRGKGFNEQFF. The CDR3 nucleotides read TGTGCCAGCAGTGATCGGGGTAAGGGTTTCAATGAGCAGTTCTTC.

The chain uses TRBV12-3 or TRBV12-4 and TRBJ1-1; 8 nucleotides agree with TRBD1. This CDR3 region has 14 residues. J was trimmed by 3 bases and V by 7 bases; bases with no gene match: 7. The CDR3 sequence is CASTPGGGDTEAFF. The DNA for the CDR3 is TGTGCCAGCACCCCAGGGGGCGGGGACACTGAAGCTTTCTTT.